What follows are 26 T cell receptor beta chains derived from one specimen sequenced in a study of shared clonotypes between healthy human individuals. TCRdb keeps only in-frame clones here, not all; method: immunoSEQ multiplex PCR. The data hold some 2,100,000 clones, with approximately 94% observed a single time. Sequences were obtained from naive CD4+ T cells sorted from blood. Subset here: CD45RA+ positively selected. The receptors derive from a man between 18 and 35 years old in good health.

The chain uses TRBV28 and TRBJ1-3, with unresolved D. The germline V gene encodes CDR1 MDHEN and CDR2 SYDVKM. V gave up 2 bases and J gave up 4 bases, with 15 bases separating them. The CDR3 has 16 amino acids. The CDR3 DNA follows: TGTGCCAGCAGTTTAATTCCAGGCCTCAACGGAAACACCATATATTTT. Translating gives CASSLIPGLNGNTIYF. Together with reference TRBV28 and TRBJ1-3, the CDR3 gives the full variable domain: DVKVTQSSRYLVKRTGEKVFLECVQDMDHENMFWYRQDPGLGLRLIYFSYDVKMKEKGDIPEGYSVSREKKERFSLILESASTNQTSMYLCASSLIPGLNGNTIYFGEGSWLTVV.

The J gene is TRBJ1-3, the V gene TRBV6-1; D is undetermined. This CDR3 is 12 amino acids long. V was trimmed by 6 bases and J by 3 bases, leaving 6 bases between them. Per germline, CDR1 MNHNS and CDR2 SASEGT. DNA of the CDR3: TGTGCCAGCAGACAGCTTGGAAACACCATATATTTT. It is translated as CASRQLGNTIYF.

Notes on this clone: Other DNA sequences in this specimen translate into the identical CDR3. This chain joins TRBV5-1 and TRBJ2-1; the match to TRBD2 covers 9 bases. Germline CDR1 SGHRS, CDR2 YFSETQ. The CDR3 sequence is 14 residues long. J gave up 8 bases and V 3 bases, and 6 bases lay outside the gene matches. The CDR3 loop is CASSSGGGADEQFF. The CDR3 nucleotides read TGCGCCAGCAGCTCTGGCGGGGGGGCGGATGAGCAGTTCTTC.

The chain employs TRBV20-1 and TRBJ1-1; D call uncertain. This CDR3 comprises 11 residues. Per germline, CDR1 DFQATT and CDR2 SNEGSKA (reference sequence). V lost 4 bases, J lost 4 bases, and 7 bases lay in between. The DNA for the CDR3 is TGCAGTGCTACCCGTATCACTGAAGCTTTCTTT. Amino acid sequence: CSATRITEAFF.

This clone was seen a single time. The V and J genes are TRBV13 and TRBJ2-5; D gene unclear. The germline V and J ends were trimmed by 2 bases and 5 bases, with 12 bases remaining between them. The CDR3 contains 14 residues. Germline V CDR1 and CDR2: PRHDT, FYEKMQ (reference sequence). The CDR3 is CASSLNRVMETQYF. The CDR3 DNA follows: TGTGCCAGCAGCTTAAATCGGGTCATGGAGACCCAGTACTTC.

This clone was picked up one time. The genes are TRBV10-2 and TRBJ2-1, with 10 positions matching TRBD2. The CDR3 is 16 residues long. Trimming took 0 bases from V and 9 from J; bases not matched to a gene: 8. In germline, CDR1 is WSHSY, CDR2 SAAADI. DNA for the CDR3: TGCGCCAGCAGTGAGTCGCAAGCGGGAGGGCGGCGTGAGCAGTTCTTC. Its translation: CASSESQAGGRREQFF.

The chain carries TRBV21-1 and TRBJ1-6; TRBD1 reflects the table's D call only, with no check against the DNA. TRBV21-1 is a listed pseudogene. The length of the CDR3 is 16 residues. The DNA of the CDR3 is TGTGCCAGCAGCACGCAGGACAGGGGCTCTAATTCACCCCTCCACTTT. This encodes CASSTQDRGSNSPLHF.

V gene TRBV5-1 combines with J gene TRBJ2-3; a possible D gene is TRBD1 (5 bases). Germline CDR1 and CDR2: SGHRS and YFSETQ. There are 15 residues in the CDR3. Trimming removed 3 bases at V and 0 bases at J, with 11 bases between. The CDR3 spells CASSWQGTSTDTQYF. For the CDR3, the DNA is TGCGCCAGCAGCTGGCAGGGCACCAGCACAGATACGCAGTATTTT.

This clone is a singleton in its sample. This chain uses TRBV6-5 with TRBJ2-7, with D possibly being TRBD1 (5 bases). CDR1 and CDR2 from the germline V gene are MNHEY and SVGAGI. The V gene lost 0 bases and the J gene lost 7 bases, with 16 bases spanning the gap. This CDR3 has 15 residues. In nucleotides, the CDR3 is TGTGCCAGCAGTTACTCGAAGCCAGGGTATGGGGAGCAGTACTTC. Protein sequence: CASSYSKPGYGEQYF.

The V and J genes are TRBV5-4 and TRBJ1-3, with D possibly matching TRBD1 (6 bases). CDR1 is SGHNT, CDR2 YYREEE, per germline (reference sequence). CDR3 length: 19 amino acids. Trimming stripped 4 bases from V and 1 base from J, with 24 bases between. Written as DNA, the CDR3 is TGTGCCAGCAGCCGTACCCGCGGGGGCGGGAAATTTTCTGGAAACACCATATATTTT. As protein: CASSRTRGGGKFSGNTIYF. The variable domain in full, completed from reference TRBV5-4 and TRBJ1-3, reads ETGVTQSPTHLIKTRGQQVTLRCSSQSGHNTVSWYQQALGQGPQFIFQYYREEENGRGNFPPRFSGLQFPNYSSELNVNALELDDSALYLCASSRTRGGGKFSGNTIYFGEGSWLTVV.

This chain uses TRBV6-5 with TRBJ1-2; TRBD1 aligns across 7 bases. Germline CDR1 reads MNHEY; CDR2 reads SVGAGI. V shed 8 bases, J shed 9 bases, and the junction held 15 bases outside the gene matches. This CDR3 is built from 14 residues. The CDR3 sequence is CASGTSTVQGRYTF. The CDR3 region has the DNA TGTGCCAGCGGGACATCAACCGTACAGGGGCGCTACACCTTC.

This CDR3 reads CASREQGRDSPLHF. The DNA for the CDR3 is TGTGCCAGCAGGGAACAGGGACGGGATTCACCCCTCCACTTT. This sequence joins TRBV2 and TRBJ1-6, with D maybe TRBD1 (6 bases). The germline V gene has CDR1 SNHLY and CDR2 FYNNEI. Trimming removed 6 bases at V and 8 bases at J, with 14 bases between. This CDR3 is built from 14 residues. The variable domain in full, completed from reference TRBV2 and TRBJ1-6, reads EPEVTQTPSHQVTQMGQEVILRCVPISNHLYFYWYRQILGQKVEFLVSFYNNEISEKSEIFDDQFSVERPDGSNFTLKIRSTKLEDSAMYFCASREQGRDSPLHFGNGTRLTVT.

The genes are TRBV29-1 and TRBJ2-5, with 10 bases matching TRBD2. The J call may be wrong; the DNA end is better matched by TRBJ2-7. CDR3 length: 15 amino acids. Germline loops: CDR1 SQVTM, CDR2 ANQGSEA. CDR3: CSVDPPPSGSYEQYF. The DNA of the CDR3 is TGCAGCGTTGATCCCCCCCCTAGCGGGAGCTACGAGCAGTACTTC.

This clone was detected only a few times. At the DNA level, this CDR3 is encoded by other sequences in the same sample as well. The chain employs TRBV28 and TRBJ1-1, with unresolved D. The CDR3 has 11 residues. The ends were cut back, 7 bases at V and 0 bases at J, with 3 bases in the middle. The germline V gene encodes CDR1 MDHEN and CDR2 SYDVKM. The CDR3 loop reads CASIMNTEAFF. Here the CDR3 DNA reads TGTGCCAGCATAATGAACACTGAAGCTTTCTTT.

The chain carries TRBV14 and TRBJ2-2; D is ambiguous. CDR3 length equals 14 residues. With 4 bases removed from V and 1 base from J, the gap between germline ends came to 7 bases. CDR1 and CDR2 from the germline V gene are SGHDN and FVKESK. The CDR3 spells CASSLFENTGELFF. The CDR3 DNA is TGTGCCAGCAGCCTCTTCGAGAACACCGGGGAGCTGTTTTTT.

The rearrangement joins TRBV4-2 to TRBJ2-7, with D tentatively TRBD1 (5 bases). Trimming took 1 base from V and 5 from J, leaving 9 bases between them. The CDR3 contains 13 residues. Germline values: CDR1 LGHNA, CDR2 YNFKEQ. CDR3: CASSQAQGDEQYF. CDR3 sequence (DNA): TGTGCCAGCAGCCAAGCTCAAGGGGACGAGCAGTACTTC.

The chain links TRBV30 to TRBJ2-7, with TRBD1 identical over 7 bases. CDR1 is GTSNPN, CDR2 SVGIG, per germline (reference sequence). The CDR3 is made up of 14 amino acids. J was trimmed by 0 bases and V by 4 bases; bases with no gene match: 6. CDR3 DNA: TGTGCCTGGACCCATAGGGGGCGCTCCTACGAGCAGTACTTC. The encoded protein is CAWTHRGRSYEQYF.

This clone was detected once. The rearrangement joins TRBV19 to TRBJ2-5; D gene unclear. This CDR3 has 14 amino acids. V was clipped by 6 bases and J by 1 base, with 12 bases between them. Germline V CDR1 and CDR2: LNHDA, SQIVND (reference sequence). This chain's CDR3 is CASSPGGSQETQYF. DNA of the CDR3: TGTGCCAGTAGCCCGGGCGGCAGCCAAGAGACCCAGTACTTC.

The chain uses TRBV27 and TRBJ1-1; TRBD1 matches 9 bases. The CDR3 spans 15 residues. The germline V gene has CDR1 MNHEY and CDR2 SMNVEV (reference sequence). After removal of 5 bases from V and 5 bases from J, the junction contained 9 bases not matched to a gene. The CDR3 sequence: CASSQPGTGKTEAFF. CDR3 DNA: TGTGCCAGCAGTCAGCCCGGGACAGGGAAGACTGAAGCTTTCTTT.

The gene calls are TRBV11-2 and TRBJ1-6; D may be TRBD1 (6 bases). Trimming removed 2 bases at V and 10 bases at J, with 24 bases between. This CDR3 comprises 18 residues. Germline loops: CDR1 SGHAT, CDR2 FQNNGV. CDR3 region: CASSLRSPTDRIGSPLHF. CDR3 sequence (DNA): TGTGCCAGCAGCTTAAGGTCCCCTACAGACAGGATCGGCTCACCCCTCCACTTT.

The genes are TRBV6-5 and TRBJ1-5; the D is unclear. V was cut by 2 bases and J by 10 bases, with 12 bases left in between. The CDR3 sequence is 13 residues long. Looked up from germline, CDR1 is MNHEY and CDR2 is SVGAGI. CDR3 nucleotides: TGTGCCAGCAGTTACGGGCCGGGCCGCCCCCAGCATTTT. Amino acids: CASSYGPGRPQHF.

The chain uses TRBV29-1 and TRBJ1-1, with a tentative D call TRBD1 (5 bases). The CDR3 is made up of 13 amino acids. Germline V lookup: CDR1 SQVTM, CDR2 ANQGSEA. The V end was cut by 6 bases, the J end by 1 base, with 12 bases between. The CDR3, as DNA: TGCAGCGTGTCAAACGGGGGGAACACTGAAGCTTTCTTT. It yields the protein CSVSNGGNTEAFF.

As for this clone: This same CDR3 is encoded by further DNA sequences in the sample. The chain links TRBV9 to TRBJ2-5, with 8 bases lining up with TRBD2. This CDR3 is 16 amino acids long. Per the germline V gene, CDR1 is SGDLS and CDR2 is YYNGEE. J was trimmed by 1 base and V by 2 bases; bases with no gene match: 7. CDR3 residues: CASSVGLAGGQETQYF. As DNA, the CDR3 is TGTGCCAGCAGCGTTGGTCTAGCGGGTGGCCAAGAGACCCAGTACTTC.

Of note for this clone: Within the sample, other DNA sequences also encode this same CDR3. In nucleotides, the CDR3 is TGCGCCAGCAGCTTGGCGGAGTCTACAGATACGCAGTATTTT. Its translation is CASSLAESTDTQYF. The chain uses TRBV5-1 and TRBJ2-3; unclear D gene. Germline V lookup: CDR1 SGHRS, CDR2 YFSETQ. The CDR3 consists of 14 residues. Deletions cut 0 bases from V and 3 bases from J, with 8 bases between. The full variable domain, its missing parts supplied by reference TRBV5-1 and TRBJ2-3, is KAGVTQTPRYLIKTRGQQVTLSCSPISGHRSVSWYQQTPGQGLQFLFEYFSETQRNKGNFPGRFSGRQFSNSRSEMNVSTLELGDSALYLCASSLAESTDTQYFGPGTRLTVL.

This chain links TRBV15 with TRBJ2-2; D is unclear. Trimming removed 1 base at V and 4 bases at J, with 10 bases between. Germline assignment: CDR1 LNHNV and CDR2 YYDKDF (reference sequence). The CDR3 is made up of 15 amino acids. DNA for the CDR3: TGTGCCACCAGCAGAGTGGGTGTGGGCACCGGGGAGCTGTTTTTT. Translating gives CATSRVGVGTGELFF.

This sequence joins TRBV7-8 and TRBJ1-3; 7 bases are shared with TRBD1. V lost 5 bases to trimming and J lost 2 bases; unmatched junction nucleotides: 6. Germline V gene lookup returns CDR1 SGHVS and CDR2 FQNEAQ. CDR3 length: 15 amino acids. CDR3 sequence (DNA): TGTGCCAGCAGCCCGGGGACAGCCACTGGAAACACCATATATTTT. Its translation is CASSPGTATGNTIYF.